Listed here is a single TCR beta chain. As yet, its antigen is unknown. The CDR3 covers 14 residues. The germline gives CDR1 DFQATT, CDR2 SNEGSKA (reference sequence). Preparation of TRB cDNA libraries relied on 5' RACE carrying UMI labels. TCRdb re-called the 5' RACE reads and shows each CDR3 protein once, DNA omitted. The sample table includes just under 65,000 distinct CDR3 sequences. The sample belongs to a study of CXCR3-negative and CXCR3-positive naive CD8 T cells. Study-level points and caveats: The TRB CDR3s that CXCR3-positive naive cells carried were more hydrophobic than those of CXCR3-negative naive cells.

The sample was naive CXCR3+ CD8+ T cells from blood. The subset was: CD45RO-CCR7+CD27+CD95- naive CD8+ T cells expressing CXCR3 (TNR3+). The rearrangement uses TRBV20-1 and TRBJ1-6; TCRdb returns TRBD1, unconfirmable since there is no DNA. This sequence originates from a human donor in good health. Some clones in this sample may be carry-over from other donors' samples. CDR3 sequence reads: CSVYTGSSGGPLHF.